Listed here are 26 T cell receptor beta chains from one sample, sequenced in a study of blood T cell repertoires in COVID-19. TCRdb's copy holds only in-frame clones and misses some; the assay was immunoSEQ multiplex PCR. The table records about 250,000 clones, approximately 80% of them present only once. The sample was peripheral blood. These receptor sequences come from a woman aged 40 to 55 with active or convalescent COVID-19.

The rearrangement uses TRBV5-4 and TRBJ2-5; D gene unclear. The germline gives CDR1 SGHNT, CDR2 YYREEE (reference sequence). V gave up 0 bases and J gave up 2 bases, with 8 bases separating them. The CDR3 totals 14 residues. CDR3 nucleotides: TGTGCCAGCAGCTTGGAGCCCGAACAAGAGACCCAGTACTTC. Translated, it gives CASSLEPEQETQYF.

The CDR3 nucleotides read TGTGCCAGCAGTAAACCGCAGGGGGCGAGGACTGAAGCTTTCTTT. Translation gives CASSKPQGARTEAFF. This sequence joins TRBV6-5 and TRBJ1-1, with 8 bases lining up with TRBD1. The germline V gene has CDR1 MNHEY and CDR2 SVGAGI. After removal of 5 bases from V and 5 bases from J, the junction contained 10 bases not matched to a gene. The CDR3 has 15 amino acids.

The J gene is TRBJ1-2, the V gene TRBV6-4, with D hard to call. Germline CDR1 MRHNA, CDR2 SNTAGT. This CDR3 contains 12 residues. Trimming cost V 2 bases and J 8 bases, with 9 bases left between them. The CDR3 DNA reads as TGTGCCAGCAGTGACCGGGATTCGGGCTACACCTTC. Protein: CASSDRDSGYTF.

The V call is TRBV6-6, the J call TRBJ2-7; TRBD2 aligns across 7 bases. The germline CDR1 and CDR2 sequences are MNHNY and SVGAGI (reference sequence). CDR3 length: 14 amino acids. Trimming at V came to 2 bases and at J to 3 bases, leaving 4 bases not matched to a gene. CDR3 sequence (DNA): TGTGCCAGCAGTTACGCGCGGGAGCACTACGAGCAGTACTTC. Amino acid sequence: CASSYAREHYEQYF.

The CDR3 nucleotides are TGTGCCAGCAGTGTCGCGTTTTATAATTCACCCCTCCACTTT. Translation: CASSVAFYNSPLHF. The chain is built from TRBV2 and TRBJ1-6; unclear D gene. The CDR3 is 14 amino acids. Trimming removed 4 bases from V and 4 bases from J, with 8 bases in between. Germline CDR1 and CDR2: SNHLY and FYNNEI.

The chain joins TRBV11-2 to TRBJ1-4, with 9 bases identical to TRBD1. Germline loops: CDR1 SGHAT, CDR2 FQNNGV. This CDR3 spans 14 amino acids. With 3 bases clipped from V and 7 bases from J, the junction kept 3 bases outside the gene matches. As DNA, the CDR3 is TGTGCCAGCAGCTTGGGACAGGGTGTTGAAAAACTGTTTTTT. It yields the protein CASSLGQGVEKLFF.

This chain connects TRBV7-2 to TRBJ1-6; TRBD1 is a possible D gene (6 bases). CDR1 and CDR2 (germline): SGHTA, FQGNSA. The V end lost 5 bases, the J end lost 7 bases, and 15 bases lay between the germline ends. This CDR3 contains 15 residues. The CDR3 protein is CASSPLAGANSPLHF. For the CDR3, the DNA is TGTGCCAGCAGCCCTCTGGCAGGGGCGAATTCACCCCTCCACTTT.

The chain recombines TRBV3-1 (or the pseudogene TRBV3-2) with TRBJ2-3, with 10 nucleotides matching TRBD2. Germline V CDR1 and CDR2: LGHDT, YNNKEL (reference sequence). Trimming removed 0 bases from V and 5 bases from J; junction bases left unmatched: 2. The CDR3 spans 15 residues. The DNA of the CDR3 is TGTGCCAGCAGCCAAGAATCTAGCGGGGGAGATACGCAGTATTTT. Amino acid sequence: CASSQESSGGDTQYF.

This chain connects TRBV5-1 to TRBJ2-5; TRBD1 might be the D (5 bases). V lost 0 bases and J lost 7, with 7 bases in between. There are 12 residues in the CDR3. Germline V gene sequence: CDR1 SGHRS, CDR2 YFSETQ. The CDR3 protein is CASSLEGWTQYF. The DNA of the CDR3 is TGCGCCAGCAGCTTGGAGGGGTGGACCCAGTACTTC.

This clone came up a few times. V gene TRBV6-6 combines with J gene TRBJ1-2, with 9 bases that match TRBD1. CDR3 size: 14 residues. CDR1 MNHNY and CDR2 SVGAGI come from the germline V gene (reference sequence). With V trimmed by 0 bases and J by 6 bases, 2 bases remained unmatched. This chain's CDR3 is CASSYSQGADGYTF. The CDR3 region has the DNA TGTGCCAGCAGTTACTCACAGGGGGCGGATGGCTACACCTTC.

V and J are TRBV28 and TRBJ1-3, with TRBD1 matching 9 bases. Per germline, CDR1 MDHEN and CDR2 SYDVKM. The V segment lost 5 bases and the J segment 0 bases; nucleotides outside the gene matches: 2. The CDR3 spans 15 residues. The CDR3 is CASSGDRVSGNTIYF. The DNA of the CDR3 is TGTGCCAGCAGTGGGGACAGGGTCTCTGGAAACACCATATATTTT.

This clone appeared a few times. The V gene is TRBV3-1 (or the pseudogene TRBV3-2), the J gene TRBJ1-1; a possible D gene is TRBD1 (5 bases). Between the trimmed V and J ends, which lost 3 bases and 1 base, there was a span of 9 bases. The CDR3 consists of 14 residues. The germline V gene encodes CDR1 LGHDT and CDR2 YNNKEL (reference sequence). The DNA of the CDR3 is TGTGCCAGCAGCCATCACCAGGGGAACACTGAAGCTTTCTTT. The encoded protein is CASSHHQGNTEAFF.

The rearrangement joins TRBV6-1 to TRBJ2-7, with a possible D match to TRBD2 (6 bases). The CDR3 covers 15 residues. CDR1 and CDR2 from the germline V gene are MNHNS and SASEGT. Trimming took 2 bases from V and 5 from J, leaving 16 bases between them. The CDR3 DNA sequence: TGTGCCAGCAGTGAATTGGCTAGCGAAGCTAACGAGCAGTACGTC. The encoded protein is CASSELASEANEQYV.

As DNA, the CDR3 is TGTGCCAGCAGCTTTCTACAGGGCGATAATTCACCCCTCCACTTT. Residues: CASSFLQGDNSPLHF. The rearrangement joins TRBV5-6 to TRBJ1-6, with D possibly TRBD1 on 6 matching bases. Germline CDR1 is SGHDT and CDR2 is YYEEEE. The CDR3 spans 15 residues. Between the trimmed V and J ends, which lost 2 bases and 5 bases, there was a span of 11 bases. Full variable domain (rest looked up from reference TRBV5-6 and TRBJ1-6): DAGVTQSPTHLIKTRGQQVTLRCSPKSGHDTVSWYQQALGQGPQFIFQYYEEEERQRGNFPDRFSGHQFPNYSSELNVNALLLGDSALYLCASSFLQGDNSPLHFGNGTRLTVT.

The genes are TRBV19 and TRBJ1-2, with TRBD1 identical over 9 bases. Germline CDR1 is LNHDA and CDR2 is SQIVND (reference sequence). V was pared by 10 bases and J by 4 bases, with 7 bases of the junction left unmatched. The length of the CDR3 is 13 residues. The CDR3 DNA reads TGTGCCATTGCGGGACAGGGTGGCTATGGCTACACCTTC. This sequence encodes CAIAGQGGYGYTF.

This clone was detected only a few times. This chain links TRBV7-9 with TRBJ2-7; TRBD1 agrees at 11 bases. The CDR3 runs to 15 residues. J was trimmed by 2 bases and V by 6 bases; bases with no gene match: 6. Germline CDR1 reads SEHNR; CDR2 reads FQNEAQ (reference sequence). The CDR3 DNA reads TGTGCCAGCAGTTCTGGGACAGGGGGGACCTACGAGCAGTACTTC. Translated: CASSSGTGGTYEQYF.

The chain is built from TRBV24-1 and TRBJ2-1; TRBD2 matches at 12 bases. CDR1 is KGHDR, CDR2 SFDVKD, per germline. The J segment lost 7 bases and the V segment lost 5 bases, leaving 5 bases of the junction unmatched. The CDR3 loop spans 15 amino acids. CDR3 DNA sequence: TGTGCCACCAGTGCTTCTAGCGGGGGGGGAAATGAGCAGTTCTTC. It specifies CATSASSGGGNEQFF.

The chain links TRBV28 to TRBJ2-5; 7 positions agree with TRBD2. CDR3 size: 16 residues. Germline V CDR1 and CDR2: MDHEN, SYDVKM. The junction had 12 bases not matched to a gene; V was cut back by 3 bases and J by 5 bases. In DNA form, the CDR3 reads TGTGCCAGCAGTTTGTCCCTCGGTCCCGGGGGGGAGACCCAGTACTTC. Its translation: CASSLSLGPGGETQYF. Full variable domain (rest looked up from reference TRBV28 and TRBJ2-5): DVKVTQSSRYLVKRTGEKVFLECVQDMDHENMFWYRQDPGLGLRLIYFSYDVKMKEKGDIPEGYSVSREKKERFSLILESASTNQTSMYLCASSLSLGPGGETQYFGPGTRLLVL.

The chain is built from TRBV21-1 and TRBJ2-3; the listed D gene, TRBD2, was not tested against the DNA. TRBV21-1 has pseudogene status. There are 16 residues in the CDR3. The CDR3 loop reads CASSKGVYPSTDTQYF. CDR3 nucleotide sequence: TGTGCCAGCAGCAAAGGAGTTTACCCTAGCACAGATACGCAGTATTTT.

J is TRBJ1-5 and V is TRBV18; D may be TRBD1 (6 bases). The CDR3 extends over 15 amino acids. In germline, CDR1 is KGHSH, CDR2 LQKENI. The germline V and J ends were trimmed by 6 bases and 2 bases, with 14 bases remaining between them. The chain's CDR3 is CASSYTGLGNQPQHF. The CDR3 nucleotides read TGTGCCAGCTCGTATACAGGGTTAGGCAATCAGCCCCAGCATTTT.

The chain recombines TRBV19 with TRBJ2-3, with D tentatively TRBD2 (6 bases). The CDR3 extends over 16 amino acids. Germline V CDR1 and CDR2: LNHDA, SQIVND (reference sequence). Deletions cut 5 bases from V and 1 base from J, with 16 bases between. CDR3 sequence reads: CASSPGTLGGTDTQYF. The DNA for the CDR3 is TGTGCCAGTAGTCCGGGGACTCTCGGTGGCACAGATACGCAGTATTTT. Full variable domain (missing parts from reference TRBV19 and TRBJ2-3): DGGITQSPKYLFRKEGQNVTLSCEQNLNHDAMYWYRQDPGQGLRLIYYSQIVNDFQKGDIAEGYSVSREKKESFPLTVTSAQKNPTAFYLCASSPGTLGGTDTQYFGPGTRLTVL.

The chain recombines TRBV7-9 with TRBJ1-5; D is undetermined. The CDR3 sequence is 18 residues long. Looked up from germline, CDR1 is SEHNR and CDR2 is FQNEAQ (reference sequence). The V gene lost 1 base and the J gene lost 0 bases, with 16 bases spanning the gap. The CDR3 coding sequence is TGTGCCAGCAGCTTAGGGTTTGGCCGTACAGATAGCAATCAGCCCCAGCATTTT. Protein product: CASSLGFGRTDSNQPQHF.

Regarding this clone: The same CDR3 is also encoded by other DNA sequences in this sample. The chain has TRBV28 and TRBJ1-2; D gene unclear. V lost 6 bases and J 5 bases, leaving 7 bases between the germline ends. The CDR3 has 11 residues. Germline CDR1 is MDHEN and CDR2 is SYDVKM. The CDR3 nucleotides read TGTGCCAGCAGCTCGACATATGGCTACACCTTC. Its translation is CASSSTYGYTF.

Only a few counts were recorded for this clone. This rearrangement joins TRBV6-5 to TRBJ2-7, with D perhaps matching TRBD1 (6 bases). V was trimmed by 7 bases and J by 4 bases, leaving 14 bases between them. The CDR3 sequence is 13 residues long. Germline CDR1 MNHEY, CDR2 SVGAGI. CDR3 coding DNA: TGTGCCAGCAAGAAACAGGGTCCATACGAGCAGTACGTC. This translates into CASKKQGPYEQYV.

The chain combines TRBV11-2 with TRBJ2-7; 11 bases align to TRBD2. The junction had 5 bases not matched to a gene; V was cut back by 3 bases and J by 7 bases. CDR3 length: 14 amino acids. In germline, CDR1 is SGHAT, CDR2 FQNNGV. CDR3 region: CASSFSGGAGEQYV. The CDR3 DNA is TGTGCCAGCAGCTTTAGCGGGGGGGCTGGAGAGCAGTACGTC.

V usage is TRBV21-1 and J usage is TRBJ2-7; TRBD2, the table's D call, was not compared with the DNA. TRBV21-1 is recorded as a pseudogene. This CDR3 contains 14 residues. CDR3 amino acids: CASSFRLGPYEQYF. The DNA of the CDR3 is TGTGCCAGCAGCTTTCGACTCGGCCCCTACGAGCAGTACTTC.